This T cell receptor beta chain was documented in a study of cytomegalovirus exposure and HLA in healthy donors. Turning to the study itself: Prior work identified some 120 million unique TCR beta sequences in approximately 200 million T cells. Study-level results: The authors excluded some V segments, including TRBV6-2 and TRBV6-3, as indistinguishable.

The primer mix had 60 Vbeta and 13 Jbeta primers. Assay: immunoSEQ multiplex PCR; the TCRdb copy retains only in-frame clones and omits some. This table holds roughly 200,000 clones, roughly a tenth found once. This CDR3 region has 18 residues. J was trimmed by 3 bases and V by 4 bases; bases with no gene match: 12. CDR1 is MRHNA and CDR2 is SNTAGT in the germline V gene. Regarding this clone: Its antigen is unknown.

V gene TRBV6-4 combines with J gene TRBJ1-2; 12 bases are shared with TRBD1. This TCR was sampled from a woman in her 30s in good health and CMV-seropositive. Input material: PBMCs. As DNA, the CDR3 is TGTGCCAGCAGTGCTCCGTCCCCGGGACAGGGGGCATACTATGGCTACACCTTC. This encodes CASSAPSPGQGAYYGYTF.